This TCR beta chain was recorded in a study of glioma-infiltrating T cells after dendritic cell vaccination. Study context: Patients had newly diagnosed or recurrent glioblastoma and received dendritic cell vaccines.

This clone was seen a few times. Its antigen is currently unknown. Sequencing used immunoSEQ multiplex PCR; TCRdb keeps in-frame clones, though not all of them. The sample holds 75,000 to 100,000 clones, roughly three quarters seen once. The germline V gene encodes CDR1 SGHNT and CDR2 YYREEE (reference sequence). The J segment lost 3 bases and the V segment lost 4 bases, leaving 6 bases of the junction unmatched. The CDR3 loop spans 14 amino acids. PBMC were collected before vaccination, two weeks after the third vaccination, and at progression. Overall study results and limits: Only a small number of patients had complete blood and tumor samples.

The starting material was blood, obtained before dendritic cell vaccination. This TCR came from a human donor with glioblastoma. The V and J genes are TRBV5-4 and TRBJ2-7, with 8 bases matching TRBD1. This chain's CDR3 is CASSQDRGLYEQYF. The DNA of the CDR3 is TGTGCCAGCAGCCAAGACAGGGGCCTCTACGAGCAGTACTTC.